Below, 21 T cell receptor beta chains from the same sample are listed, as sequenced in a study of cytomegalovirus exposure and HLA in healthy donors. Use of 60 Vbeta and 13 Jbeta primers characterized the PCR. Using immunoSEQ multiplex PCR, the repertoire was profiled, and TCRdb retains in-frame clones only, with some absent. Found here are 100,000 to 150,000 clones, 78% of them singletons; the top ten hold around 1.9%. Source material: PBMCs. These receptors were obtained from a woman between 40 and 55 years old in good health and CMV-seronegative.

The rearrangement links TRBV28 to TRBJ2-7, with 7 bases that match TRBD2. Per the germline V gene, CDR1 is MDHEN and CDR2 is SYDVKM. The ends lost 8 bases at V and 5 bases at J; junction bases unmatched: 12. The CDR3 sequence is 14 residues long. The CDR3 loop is CASQVTGAGDEQYF. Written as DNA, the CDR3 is TGTGCCAGCCAAGTTACCGGGGCGGGAGACGAGCAGTACTTC.

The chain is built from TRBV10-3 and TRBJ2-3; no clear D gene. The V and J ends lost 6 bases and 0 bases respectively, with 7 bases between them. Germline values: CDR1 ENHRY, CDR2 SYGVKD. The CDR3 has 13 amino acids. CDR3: CAIRVASTDTQYF. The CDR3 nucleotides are TGTGCCATCAGAGTGGCCAGCACAGATACGCAGTATTTT.

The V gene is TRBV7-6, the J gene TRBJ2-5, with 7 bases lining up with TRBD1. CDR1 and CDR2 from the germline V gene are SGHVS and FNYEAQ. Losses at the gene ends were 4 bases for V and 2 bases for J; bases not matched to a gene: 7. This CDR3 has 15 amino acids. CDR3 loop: CASSSGGLLQETQYF. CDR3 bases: TGTGCCAGCAGCTCAGGGGGTTTACTACAAGAGACCCAGTACTTC.

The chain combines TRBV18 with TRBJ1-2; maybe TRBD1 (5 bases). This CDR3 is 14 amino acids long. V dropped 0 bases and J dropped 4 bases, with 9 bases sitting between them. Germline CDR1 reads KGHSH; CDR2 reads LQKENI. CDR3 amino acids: CASSPPSGGYGYTF. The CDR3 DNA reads TGTGCCAGCTCACCACCGTCGGGGGGCTATGGCTACACCTTC.

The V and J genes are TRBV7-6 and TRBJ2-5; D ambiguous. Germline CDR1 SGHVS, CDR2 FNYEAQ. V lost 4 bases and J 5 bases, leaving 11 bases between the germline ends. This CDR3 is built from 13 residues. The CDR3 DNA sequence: TGTGCCAGCAGCTCTAGTCTTCAGGAGACCCAGTACTTC. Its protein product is CASSSSLQETQYF.

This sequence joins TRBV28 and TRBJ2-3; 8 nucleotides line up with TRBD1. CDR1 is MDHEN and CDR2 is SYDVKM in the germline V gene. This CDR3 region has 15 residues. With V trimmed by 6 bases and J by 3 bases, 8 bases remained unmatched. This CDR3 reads CASSTDRDMTDTQYF. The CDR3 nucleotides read TGTGCCAGCAGCACGGACAGGGACATGACAGATACGCAGTATTTT.

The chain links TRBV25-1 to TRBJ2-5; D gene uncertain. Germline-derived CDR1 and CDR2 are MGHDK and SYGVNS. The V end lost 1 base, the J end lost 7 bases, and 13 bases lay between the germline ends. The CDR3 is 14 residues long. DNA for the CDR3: TGTGCCAGCAGTGAATCGAGAAGGAGAGGGACCCAGTACTTC. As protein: CASSESRRRGTQYF.

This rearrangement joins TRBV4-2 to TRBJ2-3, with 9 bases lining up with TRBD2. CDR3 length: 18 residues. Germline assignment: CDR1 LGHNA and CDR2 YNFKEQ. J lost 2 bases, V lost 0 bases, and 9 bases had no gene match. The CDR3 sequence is CASSQDVAGAKITDTQYF. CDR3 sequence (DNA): TGTGCCAGCAGCCAAGACGTAGCGGGAGCCAAAATCACAGATACGCAGTATTTT.

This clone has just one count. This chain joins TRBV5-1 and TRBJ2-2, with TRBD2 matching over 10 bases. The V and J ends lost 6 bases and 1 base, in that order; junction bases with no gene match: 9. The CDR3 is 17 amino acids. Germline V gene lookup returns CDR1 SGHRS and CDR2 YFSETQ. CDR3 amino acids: CASKHPGTSENTGELFF. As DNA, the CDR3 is TGCGCCAGCAAACACCCTGGGACTAGCGAGAACACCGGGGAGCTGTTTTTT.

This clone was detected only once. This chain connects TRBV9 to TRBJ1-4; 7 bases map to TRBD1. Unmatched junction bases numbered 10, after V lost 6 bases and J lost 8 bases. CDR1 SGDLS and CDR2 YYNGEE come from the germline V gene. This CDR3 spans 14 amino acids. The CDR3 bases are TGTGCCAGCAACCTAGGGGGCGCAGGGGAAAAACTGTTTTTT. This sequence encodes CASNLGGAGEKLFF.

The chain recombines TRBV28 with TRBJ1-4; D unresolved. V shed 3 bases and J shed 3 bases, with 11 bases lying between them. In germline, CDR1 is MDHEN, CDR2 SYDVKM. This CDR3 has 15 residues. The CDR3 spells CASSLSVIPNEKLFF. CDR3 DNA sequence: TGTGCCAGCAGTTTGTCGGTGATACCTAATGAAAAACTGTTTTTT.

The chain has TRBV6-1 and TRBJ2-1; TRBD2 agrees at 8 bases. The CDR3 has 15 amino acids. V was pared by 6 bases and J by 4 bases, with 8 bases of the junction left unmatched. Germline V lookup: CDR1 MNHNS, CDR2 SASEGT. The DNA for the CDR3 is TGTGCCAGCAGGCTCCTAGCGGGCCAATACAATGAGCAGTTCTTC. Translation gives CASRLLAGQYNEQFF.

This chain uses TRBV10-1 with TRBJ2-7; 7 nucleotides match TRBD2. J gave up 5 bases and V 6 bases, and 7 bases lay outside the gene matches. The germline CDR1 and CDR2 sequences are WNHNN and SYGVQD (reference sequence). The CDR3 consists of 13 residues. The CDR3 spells CASSQDGGNEQYF. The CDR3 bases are TGCGCCAGCAGCCAGGACGGGGGGAACGAGCAGTACTTC.

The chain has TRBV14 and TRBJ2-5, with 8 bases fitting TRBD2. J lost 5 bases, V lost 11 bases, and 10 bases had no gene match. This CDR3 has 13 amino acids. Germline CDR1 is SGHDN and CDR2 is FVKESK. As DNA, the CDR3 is TGTGCCTGTCGTCGGCGGGGGGAGGAGACCCAGTACTTC. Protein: CACRRRGEETQYF.

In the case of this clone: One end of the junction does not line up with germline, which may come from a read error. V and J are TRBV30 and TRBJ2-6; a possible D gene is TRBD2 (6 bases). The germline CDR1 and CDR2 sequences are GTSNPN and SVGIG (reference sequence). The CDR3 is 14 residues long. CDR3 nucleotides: TGTGCCTGGAGTCCAGGGACTGGGGCCAACGGCCTGACTTTC. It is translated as CAWSPGTGANGLTF.

DNA for the CDR3: TGTGCCAGTAGTACTCCGGTTACAGAATACTATGGCTACACCTTC. Translating gives CASSTPVTEYYGYTF. This chain uses TRBV19 with TRBJ1-2; no definite D call. Germline CDR1 is LNHDA and CDR2 is SQIVND (reference sequence). The ends were cut back, 4 bases at V and 3 bases at J, with 15 bases in the middle. This CDR3 spans 15 amino acids.

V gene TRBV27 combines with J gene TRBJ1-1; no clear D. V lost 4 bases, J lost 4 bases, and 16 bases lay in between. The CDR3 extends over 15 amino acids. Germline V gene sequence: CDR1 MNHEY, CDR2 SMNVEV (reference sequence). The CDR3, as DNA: TGTGCCAGCAGTTCCCTAGCAAGGCGGGGCACTGAAGCTTTCTTT. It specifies CASSSLARRGTEAFF.

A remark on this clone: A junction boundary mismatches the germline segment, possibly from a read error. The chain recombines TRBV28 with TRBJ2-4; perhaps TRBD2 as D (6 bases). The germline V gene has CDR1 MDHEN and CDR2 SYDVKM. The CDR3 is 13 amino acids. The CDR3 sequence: CASSPGGVNSQYF. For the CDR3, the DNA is TGTGCCAGCAGCCCCGGGGGAGTAAACAGTCAGTACTTC.

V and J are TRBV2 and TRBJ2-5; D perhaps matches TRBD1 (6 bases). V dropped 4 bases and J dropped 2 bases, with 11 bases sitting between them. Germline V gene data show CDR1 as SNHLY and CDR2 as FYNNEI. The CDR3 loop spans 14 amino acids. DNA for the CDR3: TGTGCCAGCAGTGTTCAGGGGCAGCAAGAGACCCAGTACTTC. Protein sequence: CASSVQGQQETQYF. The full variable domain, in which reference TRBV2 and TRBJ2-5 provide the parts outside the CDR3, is EPEVTQTPSHQVTQMGQEVILRCVPISNHLYFYWYRQILGQKVEFLVSFYNNEISEKSEIFDDQFSVERPDGSNFTLKIRSTKLEDSAMYFCASSVQGQQETQYFGPGTRLLVL.

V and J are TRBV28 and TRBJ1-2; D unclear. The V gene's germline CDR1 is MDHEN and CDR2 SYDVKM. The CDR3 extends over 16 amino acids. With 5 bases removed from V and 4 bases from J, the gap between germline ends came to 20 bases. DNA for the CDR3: TGTGCCAGCAGTCTGAGGACCGGGAGGGATCTCTATGGCTACACCTTC. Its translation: CASSLRTGRDLYGYTF.

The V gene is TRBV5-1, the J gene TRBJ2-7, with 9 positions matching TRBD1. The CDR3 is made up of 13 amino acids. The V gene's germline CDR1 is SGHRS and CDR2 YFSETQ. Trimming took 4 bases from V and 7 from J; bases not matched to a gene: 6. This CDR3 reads CASSAGQGREQYF. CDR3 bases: TGCGCCAGCAGCGCTGGACAGGGGAGGGAGCAGTACTTC.